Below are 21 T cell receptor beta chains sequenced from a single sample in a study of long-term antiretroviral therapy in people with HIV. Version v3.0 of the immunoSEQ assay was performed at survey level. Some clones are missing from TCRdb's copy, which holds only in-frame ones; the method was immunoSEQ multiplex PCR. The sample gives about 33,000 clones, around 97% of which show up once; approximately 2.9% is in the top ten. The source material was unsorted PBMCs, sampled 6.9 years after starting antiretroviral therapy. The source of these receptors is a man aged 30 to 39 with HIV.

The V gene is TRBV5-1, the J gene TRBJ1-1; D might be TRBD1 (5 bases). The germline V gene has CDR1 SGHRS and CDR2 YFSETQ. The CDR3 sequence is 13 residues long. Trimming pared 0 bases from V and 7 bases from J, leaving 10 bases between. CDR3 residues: CASSLESGGEAFF. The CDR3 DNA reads TGCGCCAGCAGCTTGGAGTCGGGGGGTGAAGCTTTCTTT.

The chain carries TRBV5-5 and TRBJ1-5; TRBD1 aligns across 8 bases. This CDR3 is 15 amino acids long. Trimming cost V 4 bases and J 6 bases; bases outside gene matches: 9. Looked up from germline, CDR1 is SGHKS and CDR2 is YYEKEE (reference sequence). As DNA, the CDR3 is TGTGCCAGCAGCCCGGGACAGGCGGGTAGTCAGCCCCAGCATTTT. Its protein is CASSPGQAGSQPQHF.

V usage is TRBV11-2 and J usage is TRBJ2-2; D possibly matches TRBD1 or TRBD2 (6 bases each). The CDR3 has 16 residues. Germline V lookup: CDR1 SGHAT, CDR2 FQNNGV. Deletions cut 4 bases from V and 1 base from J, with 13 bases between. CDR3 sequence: CASSYWRGKNTGELFF. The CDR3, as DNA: TGTGCCAGCAGCTATTGGAGGGGGAAGAACACCGGGGAGCTGTTTTTT.

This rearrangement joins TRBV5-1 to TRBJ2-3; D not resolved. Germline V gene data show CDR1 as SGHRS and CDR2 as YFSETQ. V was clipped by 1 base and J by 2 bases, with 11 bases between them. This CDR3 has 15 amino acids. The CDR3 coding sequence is TGCGCCAGCAGCTTGCTAGGCTCTTCCACAGATACGCAGTATTTT. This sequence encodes CASSLLGSSTDTQYF.

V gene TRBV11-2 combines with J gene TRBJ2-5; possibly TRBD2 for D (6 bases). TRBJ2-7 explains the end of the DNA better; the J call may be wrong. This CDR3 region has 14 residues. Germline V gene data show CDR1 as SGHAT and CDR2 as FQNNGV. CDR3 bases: TGTGCCAGCAGCTTAGCGGGACTGTCCTACGAGCAGTACTTC. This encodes CASSLAGLSYEQYF.

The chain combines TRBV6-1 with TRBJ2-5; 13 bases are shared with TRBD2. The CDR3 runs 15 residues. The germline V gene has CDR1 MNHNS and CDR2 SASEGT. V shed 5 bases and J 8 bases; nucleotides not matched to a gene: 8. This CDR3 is CASSQGLAGVVTQYF. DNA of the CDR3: TGTGCCAGCAGTCAAGGACTAGCGGGAGTTGTAACCCAGTACTTC.

The DNA of the CDR3 is TGTGCCAGCCACATGGGGACTGAAGCTTTCTTT. Amino acids: CASHMGTEAFF. The chain carries TRBV5-6 and TRBJ1-1; D not certain. The germline V gene has CDR1 SGHDT and CDR2 YYEEEE. Between the trimmed V and J ends, which lost 7 bases and 5 bases, there was a span of 9 bases. The CDR3 has 11 amino acids.

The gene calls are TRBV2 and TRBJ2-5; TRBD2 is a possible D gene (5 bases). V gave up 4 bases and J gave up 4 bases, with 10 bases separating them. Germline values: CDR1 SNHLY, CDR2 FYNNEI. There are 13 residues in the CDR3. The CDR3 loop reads CASSVEARETQYF. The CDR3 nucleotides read TGTGCCAGCAGTGTGGAGGCAAGAGAGACCCAGTACTTC.

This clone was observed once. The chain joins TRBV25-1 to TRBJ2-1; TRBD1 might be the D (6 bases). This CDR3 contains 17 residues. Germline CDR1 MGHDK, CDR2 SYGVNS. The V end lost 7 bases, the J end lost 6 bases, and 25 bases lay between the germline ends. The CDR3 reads CASTPSYRDTRFNEQFF. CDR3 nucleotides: TGTGCCAGCACCCCTTCGTACCGGGACACGCGGTTCAATGAGCAGTTCTTC. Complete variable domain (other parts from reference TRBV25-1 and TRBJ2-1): EADIYQTPRYLVIGTGKKITLECSQTMGHDKMYWYQQDPGMELHLIHYSYGVNSTEKGDLSSESTVSRIRTEHFPLTLESARPSHTSQYLCASTPSYRDTRFNEQFFGPGTRLTVL.

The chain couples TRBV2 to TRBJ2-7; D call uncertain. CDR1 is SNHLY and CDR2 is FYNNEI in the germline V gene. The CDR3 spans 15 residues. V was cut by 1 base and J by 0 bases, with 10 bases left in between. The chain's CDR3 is CASSEGPISSYEQYF. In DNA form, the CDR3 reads TGTGCCAGCAGTGAAGGTCCAATATCCTCCTACGAGCAGTACTTC.

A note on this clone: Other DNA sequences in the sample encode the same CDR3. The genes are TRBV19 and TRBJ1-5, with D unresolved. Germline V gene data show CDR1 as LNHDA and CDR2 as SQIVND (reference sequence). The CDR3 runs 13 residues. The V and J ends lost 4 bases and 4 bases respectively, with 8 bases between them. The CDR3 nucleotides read TGTGCCAGTAGTACGGACTCGAATCAGCCCCAGCATTTT. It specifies CASSTDSNQPQHF.

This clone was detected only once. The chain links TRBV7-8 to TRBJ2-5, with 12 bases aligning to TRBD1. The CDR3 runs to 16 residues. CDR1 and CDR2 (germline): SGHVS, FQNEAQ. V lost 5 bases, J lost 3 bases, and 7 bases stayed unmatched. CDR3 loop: CASSIRDRGREETQYF. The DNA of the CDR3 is TGTGCCAGCAGCATCCGGGACAGGGGGCGGGAAGAGACCCAGTACTTC.

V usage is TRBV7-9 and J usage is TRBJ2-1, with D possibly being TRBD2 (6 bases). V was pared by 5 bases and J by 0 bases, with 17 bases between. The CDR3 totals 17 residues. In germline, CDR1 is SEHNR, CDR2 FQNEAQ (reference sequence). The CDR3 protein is CASSALPGLSSYNEQFF. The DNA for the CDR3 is TGTGCCAGCAGCGCCCTACCGGGACTGAGCTCCTACAATGAGCAGTTCTTC.

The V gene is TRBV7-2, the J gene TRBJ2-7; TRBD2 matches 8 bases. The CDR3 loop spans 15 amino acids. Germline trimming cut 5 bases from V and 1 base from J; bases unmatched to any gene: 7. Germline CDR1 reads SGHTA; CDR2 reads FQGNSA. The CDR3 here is CASSLSGGPSYEQYF. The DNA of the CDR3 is TGTGCCAGCAGCCTGAGCGGGGGTCCTTCCTACGAGCAGTACTTC.

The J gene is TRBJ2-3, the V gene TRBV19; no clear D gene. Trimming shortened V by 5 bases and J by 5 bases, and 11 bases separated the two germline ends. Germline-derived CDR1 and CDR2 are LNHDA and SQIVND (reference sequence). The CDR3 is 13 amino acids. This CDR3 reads CASSPGVVDTQYF. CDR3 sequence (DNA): TGTGCCAGTAGTCCGGGTGTGGTAGATACGCAGTATTTT.

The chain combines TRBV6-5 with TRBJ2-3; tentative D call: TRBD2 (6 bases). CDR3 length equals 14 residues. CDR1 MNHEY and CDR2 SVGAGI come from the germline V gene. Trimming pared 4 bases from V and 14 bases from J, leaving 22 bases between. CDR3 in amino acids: CASSLSGDLRNPYF. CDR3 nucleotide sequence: TGTGCCAGCAGTTTATCGGGGGACTTGAGGAATCCGTATTTT.

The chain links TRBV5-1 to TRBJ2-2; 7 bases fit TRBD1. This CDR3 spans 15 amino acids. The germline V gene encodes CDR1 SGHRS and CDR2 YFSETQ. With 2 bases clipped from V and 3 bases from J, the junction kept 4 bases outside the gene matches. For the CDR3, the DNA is TGCGCCAGCAGCTTTTGGGACAGCGACACCGGGGAGCTGTTTTTT. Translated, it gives CASSFWDSDTGELFF.

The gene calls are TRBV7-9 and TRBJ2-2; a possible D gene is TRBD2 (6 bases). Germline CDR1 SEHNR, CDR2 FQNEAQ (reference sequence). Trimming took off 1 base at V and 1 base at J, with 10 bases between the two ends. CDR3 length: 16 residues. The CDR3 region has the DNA TGTGCCAGCAGCTTAGGTTCCGGGGGGAACACCGGGGAGCTGTTTTTT. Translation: CASSLGSGGNTGELFF. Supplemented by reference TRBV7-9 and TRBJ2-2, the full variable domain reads DTGVSQNPRHKITKRGQNVTFRCDPISEHNRLYWYRQTLGQGPEFLTYFQNEAQLEKSRLLSDRFSAERPKGSFSTLEIQRTEQGDSAMYLCASSLGSGGNTGELFFGEGSRLTVL.

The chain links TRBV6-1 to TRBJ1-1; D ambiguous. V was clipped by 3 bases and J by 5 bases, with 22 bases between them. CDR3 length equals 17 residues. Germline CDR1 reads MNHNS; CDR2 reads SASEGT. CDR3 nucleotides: TGTGCCAGCAGTGAGGATGGGGTCCCAAGACTGTGGACTGAAGCTTTCTTT. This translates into CASSEDGVPRLWTEAFF.

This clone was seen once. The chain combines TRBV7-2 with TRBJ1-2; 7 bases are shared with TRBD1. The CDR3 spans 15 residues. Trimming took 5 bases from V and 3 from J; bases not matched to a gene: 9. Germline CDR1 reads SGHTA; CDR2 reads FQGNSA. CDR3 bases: TGTGCCAGCAGCCGGGACAGTGGACAATACTATGGCTACACCTTC. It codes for CASSRDSGQYYGYTF.

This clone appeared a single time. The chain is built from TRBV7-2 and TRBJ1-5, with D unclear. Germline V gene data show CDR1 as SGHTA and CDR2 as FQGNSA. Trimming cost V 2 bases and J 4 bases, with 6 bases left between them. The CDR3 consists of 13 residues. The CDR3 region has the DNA TGTGCCAGCAGCTTACGGTTAAATCAGCCCCAGCATTTT. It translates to CASSLRLNQPQHF.